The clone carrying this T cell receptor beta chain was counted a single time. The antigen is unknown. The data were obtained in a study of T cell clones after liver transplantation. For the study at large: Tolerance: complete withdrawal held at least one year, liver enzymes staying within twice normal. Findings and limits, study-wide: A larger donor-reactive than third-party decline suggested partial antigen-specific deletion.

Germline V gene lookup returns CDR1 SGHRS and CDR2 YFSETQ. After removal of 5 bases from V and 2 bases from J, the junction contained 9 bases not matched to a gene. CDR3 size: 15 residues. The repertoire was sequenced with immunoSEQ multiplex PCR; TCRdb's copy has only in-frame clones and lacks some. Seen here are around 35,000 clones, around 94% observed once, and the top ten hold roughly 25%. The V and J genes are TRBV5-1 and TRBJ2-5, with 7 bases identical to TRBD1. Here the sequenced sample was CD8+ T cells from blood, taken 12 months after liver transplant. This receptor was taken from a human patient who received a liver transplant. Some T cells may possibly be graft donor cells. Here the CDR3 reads CASRSPGTVQETQYF. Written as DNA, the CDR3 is TGCGCCAGCAGATCGCCCGGGACAGTTCAAGAGACCCAGTACTTC. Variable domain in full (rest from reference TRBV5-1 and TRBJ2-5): KAGVTQTPRYLIKTRGQQVTLSCSPISGHRSVSWYQQTPGQGLQFLFEYFSETQRNKGNFPGRFSGRQFSNSRSEMNVSTLELGDSALYLCASRSPGTVQETQYFGPGTRLLVL.